The rows below give T cell receptor beta chains drawn from one sample of a study of CD8 T cells in ankylosing spondylitis. TCRdb re-derived calls from the 5' RACE reads in MiXCR, one entry per CDR3 protein. The data show roughly 100,000 distinct CDR3 sequences, about 8% seen once. Sequencing used blood, either unsorted or a sorted T cell fraction (not recorded which). The receptor source for this set is a male donor with ankylosing spondylitis or in good health (not recorded which). Both conserved end residues are part of each CDR3. A D gene is named only where the DNA matches it firmly. Some rows have no size entry. The others give once, few or many, or a class for an expanded clone.

J gene	clone size	V gene	D gene	CDR3 protein	CDR3 DNA
TRBJ2-4	many	TRBV6-2/TRBV6-3	-	CASTRDRFTGNIQYF	TGTGCCAGCACCCGGGACCGCTTCACAGGGAACATTCAGTACTTC
TRBJ2-1	many	TRBV7-9	-	CASSLFAGSYNEQFF	TGTGCCAGCAGCTTATTCGCGGGCTCCTACAATGAGCAGTTCTTC
TRBJ1-6	many	TRBV6-1	TRBD1	CASTQAGTGVNSPLHF	TGTGCCAGCACCCAGGCTGGGACAGGGGTTAATTCACCCCTCCACTTT
TRBJ2-3	many	TRBV15	TRBD2	CATSRSMGGGAYSDTQYF	TGTGCCACCAGCAGATCAATGGGCGGGGGGGCATATTCAGATACGCAGTATTTT
TRBJ2-7	many	TRBV10-2	-	CASSEPRDVIYEQYF	TGCGCCAGCAGTGAGCCGCGGGACGTTATCTACGAGCAGTACTTC
TRBJ1-2	many	TRBV25-1	TRBD1	CASSGHRGLNYGYTF	TGTGCCAGCAGTGGGCACAGGGGGCTAAACTATGGCTACACCTTC
TRBJ2-1	-	TRBV4-1	TRBD1	CASSQFVAQGARDEQFF	TGCGCCAGCAGCCAATTCGTGGCGCAGGGGGCAAGGGATGAGCAGTTCTTC
TRBJ2-7	many	TRBV12-3/TRBV12-4	-	CASSPPTGSSYEQYF	TGTGCCAGCAGCCCGCCCACAGGCAGCTCCTACGAGCAGTACTTC
TRBJ2-7	-	TRBV5-1	-	CASSSYGSYYEQYF	TGCGCCAGCAGCTCCTATGGATCCTACTACGAGCAGTACTTC
TRBJ2-1	few	TRBV6-1	-	CASRRDWPLFNEQFF	TGTGCCAGCAGAAGGGACTGGCCTCTATTCAATGAGCAGTTCTTC
TRBJ1-2	many	TRBV12-3/TRBV12-4	TRBD1	CASSPSGTANYGYTF	TGTGCCAGCAGCCCCTCCGGGACAGCTAACTATGGCTACACCTTC
TRBJ2-7	many	TRBV29-1	TRBD1	CSGRTGRHEQYF	TGCAGCGGTCGGACAGGGCGGCACGAGCAGTACTTC
TRBJ1-3	many	TRBV12-3/TRBV12-4	TRBD1	CASRRDRGPGGGNTIYF	TGTGCCAGCAGGAGGGACAGGGGGCCCGGGGGAGGAAACACCATATATTTT